This is a list of T cell receptor beta chains from one sample in a study of beta chain features in type 1 diabetes. This table comes from immunoSEQ multiplex PCR, and its TCRdb copy is limited to in-frame clones, with some not included. The sample lists 120,000 or so clones; approximately 15% were seen once. Sample: central memory CD4+ T cells from blood. These receptors all come from a man aged 18 to 35 with type 1 diabetes. Both conserved end residues are part of each CDR3. The order of the fields is D gene, J gene, clone size, V gene, CDR3 DNA, CDR3 protein. The D gene is left open where the match is weak. Clone size, where shown, is once, few, many, or a class for clones that have expanded.

d_call: .; j_call: TRBJ1-5; clone_size: many; v_call: TRBV7-2; cdr3_nt: TGTGCCAGCAGCTTAGGCGGCTCCAGAGGAGATCAGCCCCAGCATTTT; cdr3_aa: CASSLGGSRGDQPQHF
d_call: .; j_call: TRBJ2-1; clone_size: many; v_call: TRBV6-6; cdr3_nt: TGTGCCAGCAGTGCGGGACAGGAGCAGTTCTTC; cdr3_aa: CASSAGQEQFF
d_call: TRBD2; j_call: TRBJ2-1; clone_size: .; v_call: TRBV5-1; cdr3_nt: TGCGCCAGCAGCCCGAGACTAGCGGGTTTCGACAATGAGCAGTTCTTC; cdr3_aa: CASSPRLAGFDNEQFF
d_call: TRBD2; j_call: TRBJ2-1; clone_size: .; v_call: TRBV5-1; cdr3_nt: TGCGCCAGCACGACTAGCGGGAGGGCCGGGTCGTACAATGAGCAGTTCTTC; cdr3_aa: CASTTSGRAGSYNEQFF
d_call: .; j_call: TRBJ2-7; clone_size: .; v_call: TRBV18; cdr3_nt: TGTGCCAGCTCACCACTAACAGAAGAGGGGGAGCAGTACTTC; cdr3_aa: CASSPLTEEGEQYF
d_call: .; j_call: TRBJ1-1; clone_size: .; v_call: TRBV2; cdr3_nt: TGTGCCAGCAGTGGGACCCACAGGGACTTT; cdr3_aa: CASSGTHRDF
d_call: TRBD2; j_call: TRBJ2-1; clone_size: .; v_call: TRBV28; cdr3_nt: TGTGCCAGCAGAACTACCGGGACTAGCGGGCCCAATGAGCAGTTCTTC; cdr3_aa: CASRTTGTSGPNEQFF
d_call: .; j_call: TRBJ2-5; clone_size: .; v_call: TRBV28; cdr3_nt: TGTGCCAGCAGTTCCGCGGCGGTCCAAGAGACCCAGTACTTC; cdr3_aa: CASSSAAVQETQYF
d_call: TRBD2; j_call: TRBJ2-1; clone_size: .; v_call: TRBV9; cdr3_nt: TGTGCCAGCAGCGTAGTGTCGGGACTAGCGATTTCTGAGCAGTTCTTC; cdr3_aa: CASSVVSGLAISEQFF
d_call: .; j_call: TRBJ2-1; clone_size: many; v_call: TRBV7-9; cdr3_nt: TGTGCCAGCAGTAAGGCCCCGCATGAGCAGTTCTTC; cdr3_aa: CASSKAPHEQFF
d_call: .; j_call: TRBJ2-3; clone_size: few; v_call: TRBV30; cdr3_nt: TGTGCCTGGAGTGGAGGCACCACAGATACGCAGTATTTT; cdr3_aa: CAWSGGTTDTQYF
d_call: .; j_call: TRBJ2-1; clone_size: few; v_call: TRBV30; cdr3_nt: TGTGCCTGGAGTGTACGAGGGGCCTACAATGAGCAGTTCTTC; cdr3_aa: CAWSVRGAYNEQFF
d_call: .; j_call: TRBJ2-6; clone_size: .; v_call: TRBV7-3; cdr3_nt: TGTGCCAGCAGCCCCTGGCTAACGACCGGGGCCAACGTCCTGACTTTC; cdr3_aa: CASSPWLTTGANVLTF
d_call: .; j_call: TRBJ2-5; clone_size: .; v_call: TRBV30; cdr3_nt: TGTGCCTGGGGGTATTCTTTACAAGAGACCCAGTACTTC; cdr3_aa: CAWGYSLQETQYF
d_call: TRBD2; j_call: TRBJ2-2; clone_size: few; v_call: TRBV7-6; cdr3_nt: TGTGCCAGCCTCCTAGCGGCCAACACCGGGGAGCTGTTTTTT; cdr3_aa: CASLLAANTGELFF
d_call: .; j_call: TRBJ2-5; clone_size: .; v_call: TRBV5-6; cdr3_nt: TGTGCCAGCAGCTTGTCTGTGGGAGAGACCCAGTACTTC; cdr3_aa: CASSLSVGETQYF
d_call: .; j_call: TRBJ2-7; clone_size: .; v_call: TRBV4-3; cdr3_nt: TGCGCCAGCAGCCAAGATCTGAACAGGGCCTACGAGCAGTACTTC; cdr3_aa: CASSQDLNRAYEQYF
d_call: TRBD1; j_call: TRBJ2-5; clone_size: few; v_call: TRBV7-2; cdr3_nt: TGTGCCAGCAGCCTCGGTACCGGGACAGGGATCCTGTCCCAGTACTTC; cdr3_aa: CASSLGTGTGILSQYF
d_call: TRBD1; j_call: TRBJ1-1; clone_size: .; v_call: TRBV7-8; cdr3_nt: TGTGCCAGCAGCTCGACAGGGGGGAACATGAACACTGAAGCTTTCTTT; cdr3_aa: CASSSTGGNMNTEAFF
d_call: .; j_call: TRBJ1-1; clone_size: few; v_call: TRBV30; cdr3_nt: TGTGCCTGGAGTGTACAAGAGAACACTGAAGCTTTCTTT; cdr3_aa: CAWSVQENTEAFF
d_call: .; j_call: TRBJ1-6; clone_size: few; v_call: TRBV25-1; cdr3_nt: TGTGCCAGCAGTAGCTCCTATAATTCACCCCTCCACTTT; cdr3_aa: CASSSSYNSPLHF
d_call: .; j_call: TRBJ2-7; clone_size: .; v_call: TRBV18; cdr3_nt: TGTGCCAGCTCACCACAGCAGGGGAGCGACGAGCAGTACTTC; cdr3_aa: CASSPQQGSDEQYF
d_call: .; j_call: TRBJ2-1; clone_size: few; v_call: TRBV11-2; cdr3_nt: TGTGCCAGCAGCCGCAGGGGAGATTCCTACAATGAGCAGTTCTTC; cdr3_aa: CASSRRGDSYNEQFF
d_call: .; j_call: TRBJ2-1; clone_size: .; v_call: TRBV2; cdr3_nt: TGTGCCAGCAGCTATGCCAATGAGCAGTTCTTC; cdr3_aa: CASSYANEQFF
d_call: TRBD1; j_call: TRBJ2-1; clone_size: once; v_call: TRBV6-6; cdr3_nt: TGTGCCAGCAGCCTATCAGGGGGCGGGGAGCAGTTCTTC; cdr3_aa: CASSLSGGGEQFF
d_call: .; j_call: TRBJ1-2; clone_size: .; v_call: TRBV7-9; cdr3_nt: TGTGCCAGCAGCTTAGGATTGGCCCTGTGGGGCTACACCTTC; cdr3_aa: CASSLGLALWGYTF
d_call: .; j_call: TRBJ2-5; clone_size: .; v_call: TRBV2; cdr3_nt: TGTGCCAGCAGTGAACGTAGGGGGCAAGAGACCCAGTACTTC; cdr3_aa: CASSERRGQETQYF
d_call: .; j_call: TRBJ2-1; clone_size: few; v_call: TRBV30; cdr3_nt: TGTGCCTGGACGCGGGATAAGGATCAGCAGTTCTTC; cdr3_aa: CAWTRDKDQQFF
d_call: .; j_call: TRBJ2-3; clone_size: few; v_call: TRBV20-1; cdr3_nt: TGCAGTGCTAGAAGCACAGATACGCAGTATTTT; cdr3_aa: CSARSTDTQYF
d_call: TRBD2; j_call: TRBJ2-5; clone_size: .; v_call: TRBV9; cdr3_nt: TGTGCCAGCAGCGTAGGGGCTAGCGGGGGGTTCGAGACCCAGTACTTC; cdr3_aa: CASSVGASGGFETQYF
d_call: .; j_call: TRBJ1-6; clone_size: .; v_call: TRBV2; cdr3_nt: TGTGCCAGCAGTGAAGGCGCGGTAAAAGATTCACCCCTCCACTTT; cdr3_aa: CASSEGAVKDSPLHF
d_call: TRBD1; j_call: TRBJ2-3; clone_size: .; v_call: TRBV5-1; cdr3_nt: TGCGCCAGCAGATCACAGGGGATCACAGATACGCAGTATTTT; cdr3_aa: CASRSQGITDTQYF
d_call: .; j_call: TRBJ1-1; clone_size: .; v_call: TRBV7-9; cdr3_nt: TGTGCCAGCACCTTGACGGGGAACACTGAAGCTTTCTTT; cdr3_aa: CASTLTGNTEAFF
d_call: TRBD2; j_call: TRBJ2-1; clone_size: .; v_call: TRBV4-2; cdr3_nt: TGTGCCAGCAGTCGGACTAGCGGGAACTACAATGAGCAGTTCTTC; cdr3_aa: CASSRTSGNYNEQFF
d_call: .; j_call: TRBJ2-1; clone_size: few; v_call: TRBV25-1; cdr3_nt: TGTGCCAGCAGTGAACCGCTGGGGGGGGCTTCTATCTTCTTC; cdr3_aa: CASSEPLGGASIFF
d_call: .; j_call: TRBJ1-3; clone_size: .; v_call: TRBV7-2; cdr3_nt: TGTGCCAGCAGCCCACAGGGATCGCGAAACACCATATATTTT; cdr3_aa: CASSPQGSRNTIYF
d_call: .; j_call: TRBJ2-7; clone_size: many; v_call: TRBV5-4; cdr3_nt: TGTGCCAGCAGGCGGGACTTCCAAAACTCCTACGAGCAGTACTTC; cdr3_aa: CASRRDFQNSYEQYF
d_call: .; j_call: TRBJ1-2; clone_size: .; v_call: TRBV7-3; cdr3_nt: TGTGCCAGCAGCTTACAGCACGGGTATGGCTACACCTTC; cdr3_aa: CASSLQHGYGYTF
d_call: .; j_call: TRBJ1-2; clone_size: .; v_call: TRBV5-6; cdr3_nt: TGTGCCAGCAGCTTGGGTACGGGATTAGCTAACTATGGCTACACCTTC; cdr3_aa: CASSLGTGLANYGYTF
d_call: .; j_call: TRBJ2-7; clone_size: .; v_call: TRBV5-1; cdr3_nt: TGCGCCAGCAGCTTGGAAACAGGGATTAACTACGAGCAGTACTTC; cdr3_aa: CASSLETGINYEQYF
d_call: .; j_call: TRBJ1-1; clone_size: .; v_call: TRBV27; cdr3_nt: TGTGCCAGCAGCTACCGACCCACAGGGATTATGAACACTGAAGCTTTCTTT; cdr3_aa: CASSYRPTGIMNTEAFF
d_call: TRBD2; j_call: TRBJ2-1; clone_size: few; v_call: TRBV7-2; cdr3_nt: TGTGCCAGCAGCCTAATAGCGGGAGATAACTACAATGAGCAGTTCTTC; cdr3_aa: CASSLIAGDNYNEQFF
d_call: .; j_call: TRBJ1-3; clone_size: few; v_call: TRBV7-2; cdr3_nt: TGTGCCAGCAGCTTCAACTCTGGAAACACCATATATTTT; cdr3_aa: CASSFNSGNTIYF
d_call: TRBD2; j_call: TRBJ2-2; clone_size: few; v_call: TRBV5-1; cdr3_nt: TGCGCCAGCAGCTTGTGGAGCGGGGGTGACACCGGGGAGCTGTTTTTT; cdr3_aa: CASSLWSGGDTGELFF
d_call: .; j_call: TRBJ1-1; clone_size: few; v_call: TRBV30; cdr3_nt: TGTGCCTGGAGTGTACGGGACACTGAAGCTTTCTTT; cdr3_aa: CAWSVRDTEAFF
d_call: .; j_call: TRBJ1-4; clone_size: .; v_call: TRBV5-1; cdr3_nt: TGCGCCAGCAGCTTCGGGACCGCTAATGAAAAACTGTTTTTT; cdr3_aa: CASSFGTANEKLFF
d_call: TRBD2; j_call: TRBJ2-3; clone_size: many; v_call: TRBV5-1; cdr3_nt: TGCGCCAGCACAAAGCGGGATGGGAACACAGATACGCAGTATTTT; cdr3_aa: CASTKRDGNTDTQYF
d_call: TRBD2; j_call: TRBJ2-7; clone_size: .; v_call: TRBV7-9; cdr3_nt: TGTGCCAGCAGTAACGGACTAGCGGGAGCATGGGCCCACGAGCAGTACTTC; cdr3_aa: CASSNGLAGAWAHEQYF
d_call: TRBD1; j_call: TRBJ1-2; clone_size: .; v_call: TRBV30; cdr3_nt: TGTGCCTGGAAGGGACAGGGACGTGTCTACACCTTC; cdr3_aa: CAWKGQGRVYTF
d_call: .; j_call: TRBJ2-1; clone_size: .; v_call: TRBV5-6; cdr3_nt: TGTGCCAGCAGCTTGAGAGTCGGAGATGAGCAGTTCTTC; cdr3_aa: CASSLRVGDEQFF